This T cell receptor (beta chain) was sequenced in a study of regulatory T cells in long-lasting Graves disease. This clonotype was observed a few times. Antigen unknown. Arm-PCR of CDR3 regions and iRepertoire HTBI primers were the basis on which TCR beta libraries were built. TCRdb passed the multiplex PCR reads through MiXCR, listing each CDR3 protein once. Of roughly 500,000 distinct CDR3 sequences in the sample, 12% to 15% were seen once. Regarding the study as a whole: When disease was persistent, TRBV28, TRBJ1-2 and TRBJ2-5 were the favored segments. Graves' patients with persistent disease showed TCR diversity lower than patients newly diagnosed.

V was trimmed by 4 bases and J by 4 bases, leaving 8 bases between them. Germline CDR1 is SNHLY and CDR2 is FYNNEI. The CDR3 extends over 13 amino acids. Time point described: newly diagnosed GD, antithyroid drugs for less than 3 months. Construction of the TCR library relied on RNA isolated from PBMCs. The same data also contributed to another study, on T cells in Graves' hyperthyroidism and ophthalmopathy. Per that study: Clinical symptoms, serum thyroxine and TRAb, thyroid ultrasound and orbital computed tomography were used for the diagnoses.

This sequence was found in a woman aged 50 to 60 with Graves disease. The chain combines TRBV2 with TRBJ2-1, with a tentative D call TRBD1 (6 bases). The sequences come from peripheral blood mononuclear cells (PBMCs), collected at new diagnosis, from a patient treated with antithyroid drugs. The DNA of the CDR3 is TGTGCCAGCAGTGGACAGGTTTACAATGAGCAGTTCTTC. Residues: CASSGQVYNEQFF.